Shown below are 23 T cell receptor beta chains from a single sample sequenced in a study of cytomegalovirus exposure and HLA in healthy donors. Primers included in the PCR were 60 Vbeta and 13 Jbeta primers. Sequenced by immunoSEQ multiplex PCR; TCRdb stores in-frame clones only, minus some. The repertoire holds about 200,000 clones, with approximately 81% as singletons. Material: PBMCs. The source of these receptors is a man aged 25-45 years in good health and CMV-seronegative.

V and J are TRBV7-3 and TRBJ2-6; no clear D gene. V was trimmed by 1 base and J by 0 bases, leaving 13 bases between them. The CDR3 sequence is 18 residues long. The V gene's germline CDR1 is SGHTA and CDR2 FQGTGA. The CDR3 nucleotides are TGTGCCAGCAGCTTAAATGCCAGTCCCCTCTCTGGGGCCAACGTCCTGACTTTC. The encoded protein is CASSLNASPLSGANVLTF.

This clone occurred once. The CDR3 DNA is TGTGCCAGCAGCCAAGATGTCGTAACAGGGCGCTCCTACGAGCAGTACTTC. Its protein product is CASSQDVVTGRSYEQYF. The chain has TRBV14 and TRBJ2-7, with D perhaps TRBD1 (6 bases). V was clipped by 0 bases and J by 0 bases, with 15 bases between them. Per the germline V gene, CDR1 is SGHDN and CDR2 is FVKESK. The CDR3 contains 17 residues.

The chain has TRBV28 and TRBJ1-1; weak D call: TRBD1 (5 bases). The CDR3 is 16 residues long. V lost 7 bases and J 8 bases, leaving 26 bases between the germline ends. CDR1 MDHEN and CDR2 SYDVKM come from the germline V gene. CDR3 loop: CASTKGRGEPPGEAFF. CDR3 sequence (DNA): TGTGCCAGCACCAAGGGGAGGGGCGAACCCCCTGGAGAAGCTTTCTTT.

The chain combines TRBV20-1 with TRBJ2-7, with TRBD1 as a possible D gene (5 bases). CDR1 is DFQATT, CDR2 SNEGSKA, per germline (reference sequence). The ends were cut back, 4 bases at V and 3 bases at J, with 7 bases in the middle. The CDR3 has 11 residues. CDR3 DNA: TGCAGTGCTACAGGGAACTACGAGCAGTACTTC. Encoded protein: CSATGNYEQYF.

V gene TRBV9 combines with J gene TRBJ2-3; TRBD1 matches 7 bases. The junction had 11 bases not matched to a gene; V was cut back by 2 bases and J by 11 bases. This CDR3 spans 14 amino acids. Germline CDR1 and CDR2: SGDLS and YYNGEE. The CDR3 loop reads CASSVSQGDSGQYF. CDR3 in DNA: TGTGCCAGCAGCGTCTCCCAGGGGGATAGTGGGCAGTATTTT.

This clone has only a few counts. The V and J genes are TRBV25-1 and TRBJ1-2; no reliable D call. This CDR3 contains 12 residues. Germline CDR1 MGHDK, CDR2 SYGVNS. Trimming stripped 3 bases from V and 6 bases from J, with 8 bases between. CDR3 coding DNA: TGTGCCAGCAGTGACACAGCGGATGGCTACACCTTC. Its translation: CASSDTADGYTF.

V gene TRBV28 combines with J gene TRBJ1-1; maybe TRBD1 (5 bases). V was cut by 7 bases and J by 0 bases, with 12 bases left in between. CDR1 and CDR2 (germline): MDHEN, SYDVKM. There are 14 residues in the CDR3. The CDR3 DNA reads TGTGCCAGCACCGAAACAGGTATGAACACTGAAGCTTTCTTT. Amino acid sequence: CASTETGMNTEAFF.

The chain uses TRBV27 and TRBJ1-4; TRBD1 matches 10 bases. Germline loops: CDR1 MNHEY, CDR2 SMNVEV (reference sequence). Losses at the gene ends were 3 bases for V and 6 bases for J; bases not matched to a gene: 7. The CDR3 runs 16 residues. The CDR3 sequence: CASSLSRQGAHEKLFF. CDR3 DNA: TGTGCCAGCAGTTTGTCCCGACAGGGGGCTCATGAAAAACTGTTTTTT.

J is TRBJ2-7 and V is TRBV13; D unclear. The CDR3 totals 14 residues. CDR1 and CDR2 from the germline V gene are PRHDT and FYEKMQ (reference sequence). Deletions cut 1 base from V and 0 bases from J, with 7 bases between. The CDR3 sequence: CASSLDSSSYEQYF. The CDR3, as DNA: TGTGCCAGCAGCTTAGACTCGAGCTCCTACGAGCAGTACTTC. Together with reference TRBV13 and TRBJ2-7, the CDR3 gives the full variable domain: AAGVIQSPRHLIKEKRETATLKCYPIPRHDTVYWYQQGPGQDPQFLISFYEKMQSDKGSIPDRFSAQQFSDYHSELNMSSLELGDSALYFCASSLDSSSYEQYFGPGTRLTVT.

The CDR3 loop is CASTTSGALFNYGYTF. DNA of the CDR3: TGTGCCAGCACTACCTCAGGGGCCCTATTTAACTATGGCTACACCTTC. This chain links TRBV28 with TRBJ1-2; D might be TRBD1 (6 bases). The length of the CDR3 is 16 residues. Trimming removed 7 bases at V and 1 base at J, with 19 bases between. The germline CDR1 and CDR2 sequences are MDHEN and SYDVKM.

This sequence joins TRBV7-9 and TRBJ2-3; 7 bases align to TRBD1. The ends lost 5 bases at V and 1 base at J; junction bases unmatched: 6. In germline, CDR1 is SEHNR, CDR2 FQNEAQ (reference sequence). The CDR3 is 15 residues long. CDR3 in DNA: TGTGCCAGCAGCCAATTCCAGGGGGGCACAGATACGCAGTATTTT. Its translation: CASSQFQGGTDTQYF.

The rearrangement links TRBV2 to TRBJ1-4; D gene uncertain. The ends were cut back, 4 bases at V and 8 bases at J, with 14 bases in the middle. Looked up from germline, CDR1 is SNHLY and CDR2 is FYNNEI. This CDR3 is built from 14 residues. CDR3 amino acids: CASSARWAGEKLFF. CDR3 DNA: TGTGCCAGCAGTGCCAGGTGGGCTGGGGAAAAACTGTTTTTT. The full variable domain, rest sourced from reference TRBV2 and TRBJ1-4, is EPEVTQTPSHQVTQMGQEVILRCVPISNHLYFYWYRQILGQKVEFLVSFYNNEISEKSEIFDDQFSVERPDGSNFTLKIRSTKLEDSAMYFCASSARWAGEKLFFGSGTQLSVL.

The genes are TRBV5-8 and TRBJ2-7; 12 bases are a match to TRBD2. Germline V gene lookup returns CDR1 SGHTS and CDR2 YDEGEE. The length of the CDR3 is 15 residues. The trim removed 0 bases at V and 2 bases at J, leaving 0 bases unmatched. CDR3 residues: CASSLASGGAYEQYF. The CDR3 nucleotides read TGTGCCAGCAGCTTGGCTAGCGGGGGGGCCTACGAGCAGTACTTC.

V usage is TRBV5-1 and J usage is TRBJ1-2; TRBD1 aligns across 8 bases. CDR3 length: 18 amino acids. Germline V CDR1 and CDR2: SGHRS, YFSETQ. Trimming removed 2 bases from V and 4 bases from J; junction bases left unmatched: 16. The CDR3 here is CASSFWGGATGAAYGYTF. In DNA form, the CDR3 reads TGCGCCAGCAGCTTTTGGGGGGGAGCGACAGGGGCGGCCTATGGCTACACCTTC.

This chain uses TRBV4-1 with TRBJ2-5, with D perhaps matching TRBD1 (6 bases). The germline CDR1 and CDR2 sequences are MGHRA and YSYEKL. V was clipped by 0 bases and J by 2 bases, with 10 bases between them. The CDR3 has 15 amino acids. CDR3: CASSQEGAKQETQYF. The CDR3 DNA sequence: TGCGCCAGCAGCCAAGAGGGGGCCAAGCAAGAGACCCAGTACTTC.

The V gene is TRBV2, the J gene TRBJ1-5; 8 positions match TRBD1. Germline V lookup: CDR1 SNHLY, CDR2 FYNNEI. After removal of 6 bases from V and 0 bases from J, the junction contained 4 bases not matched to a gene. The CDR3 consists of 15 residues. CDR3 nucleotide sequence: TGTGCCAGCAGCGACAGGGGTTATAGCAATCAGCCCCAGCATTTT. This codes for CASSDRGYSNQPQHF. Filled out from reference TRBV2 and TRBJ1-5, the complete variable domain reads EPEVTQTPSHQVTQMGQEVILRCVPISNHLYFYWYRQILGQKVEFLVSFYNNEISEKSEIFDDQFSVERPDGSNFTLKIRSTKLEDSAMYFCASSDRGYSNQPQHFGDGTRLSIL.

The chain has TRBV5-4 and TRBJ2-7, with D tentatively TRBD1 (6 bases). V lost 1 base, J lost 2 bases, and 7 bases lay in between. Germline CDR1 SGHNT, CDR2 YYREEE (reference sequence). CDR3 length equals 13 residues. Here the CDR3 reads CASSLTGTYEQYF. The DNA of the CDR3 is TGTGCCAGCAGCTTGACAGGGACCTACGAGCAGTACTTC.

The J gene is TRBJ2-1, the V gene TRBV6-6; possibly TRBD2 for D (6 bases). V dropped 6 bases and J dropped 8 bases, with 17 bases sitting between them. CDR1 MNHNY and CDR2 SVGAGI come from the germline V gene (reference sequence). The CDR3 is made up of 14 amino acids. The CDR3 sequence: CASSLGTGTDEQFF. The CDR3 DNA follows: TGTGCCAGCAGCCTAGGGACTGGCACGGATGAGCAGTTCTTC.

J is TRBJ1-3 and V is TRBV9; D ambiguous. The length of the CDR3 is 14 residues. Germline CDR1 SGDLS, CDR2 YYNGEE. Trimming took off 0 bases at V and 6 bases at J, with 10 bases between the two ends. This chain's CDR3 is CASSVGPEANTIYF. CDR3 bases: TGTGCCAGCAGCGTAGGACCAGAGGCAAACACCATATATTTT.

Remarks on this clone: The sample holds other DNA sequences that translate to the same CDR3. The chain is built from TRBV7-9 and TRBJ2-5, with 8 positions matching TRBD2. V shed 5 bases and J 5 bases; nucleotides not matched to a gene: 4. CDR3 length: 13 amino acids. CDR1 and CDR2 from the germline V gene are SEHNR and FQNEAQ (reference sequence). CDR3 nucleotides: TGTGCCAGCAGCCGAAGCGGGGGTGAGACCCAGTACTTC. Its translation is CASSRSGGETQYF.

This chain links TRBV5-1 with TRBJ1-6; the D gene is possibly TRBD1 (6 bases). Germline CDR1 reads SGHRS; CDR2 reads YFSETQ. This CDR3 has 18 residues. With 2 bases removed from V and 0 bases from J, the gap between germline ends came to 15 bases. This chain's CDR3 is CASSLASRGSSYNSPLHF. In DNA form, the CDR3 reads TGCGCCAGCAGCTTAGCCAGCAGGGGAAGCTCCTATAATTCACCCCTCCACTTT.

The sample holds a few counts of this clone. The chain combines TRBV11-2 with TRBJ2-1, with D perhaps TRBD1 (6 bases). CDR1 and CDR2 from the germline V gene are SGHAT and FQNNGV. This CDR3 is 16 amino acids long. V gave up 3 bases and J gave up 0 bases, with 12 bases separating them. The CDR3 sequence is CASSFRTARSYNEQFF. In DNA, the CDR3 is TGTGCCAGCAGCTTTAGGACAGCTCGCTCCTACAATGAGCAGTTCTTC.

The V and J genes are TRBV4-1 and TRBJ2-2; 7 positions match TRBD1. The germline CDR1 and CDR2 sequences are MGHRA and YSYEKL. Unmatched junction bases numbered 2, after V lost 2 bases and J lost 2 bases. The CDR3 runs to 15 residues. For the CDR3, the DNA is TGCGCCAGCAGCCAATGGACAGGTAACACCGGGGAGCTGTTTTTT. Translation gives CASSQWTGNTGELFF.